Listed here are 21 T cell receptor beta chains from one sample, sequenced in a study of blood T cell repertoires in COVID-19. Some clones are missing from TCRdb's copy, which holds only in-frame ones; the method was immunoSEQ multiplex PCR. The data contain about 210,000 clones, just over 90% of them seen just once; the ten biggest clones take up around 1.2%. Input material: peripheral blood. These receptors were obtained from a man aged 30 to 39 with acute or convalescent COVID-19.

The rearrangement uses TRBV7-8 and TRBJ1-1; weak D call: TRBD1 (6 bases). CDR1 is SGHVS, CDR2 FQNEAQ, per germline. Trimming cost V 7 bases and J 1 base, with 28 bases left between them. The length of the CDR3 is 19 residues. The CDR3 reads CASTRARRGQYNPNTEAFF. CDR3 nucleotides: TGTGCCAGCACCCGAGCTAGGCGGGGGCAGTACAACCCGAACACTGAAGCTTTCTTT.

The V and J genes are TRBV5-1 and TRBJ2-2; 9 nucleotides agree with TRBD1. CDR3 size: 15 residues. The germline V gene has CDR1 SGHRS and CDR2 YFSETQ. The V gene end was trimmed by 1 base and the J gene end by 7 bases; junction bases not matched to a gene: 5. This CDR3 reads CASSLLGQGGGELFF. The DNA for the CDR3 is TGCGCCAGCAGCTTGTTGGGACAGGGCGGCGGGGAGCTGTTTTTT.

This clone has only one observation. The J gene is TRBJ2-5, the V gene TRBV9, with TRBD2 identical over 8 bases. Germline trimming cut 6 bases from V and 0 bases from J; bases unmatched to any gene: 13. The length of the CDR3 is 17 residues. Germline V CDR1 and CDR2: SGDLS, YYNGEE. The CDR3 reads CASIPLSAGAYQETQYF. The CDR3 DNA follows: TGTGCCAGCATCCCCCTCTCAGCGGGAGCGTACCAAGAGACCCAGTACTTC. Combining the CDR3 with reference TRBV9 and TRBJ2-5 gives the whole variable domain DSGVTQTPKHLITATGQRVTLRCSPRSGDLSVYWYQQSLDQGLQFLIQYYNGEERAKGNILERFSAQQFPDLHSELNLSSLELGDSALYFCASIPLSAGAYQETQYFGPGTRLLVL.

The chain links TRBV5-3 to TRBJ1-1, with 8 bases lining up with TRBD1. Being an ORF, TRBV5-3 has a function that is uncertain. The CDR3 totals 16 residues. J gave up 4 bases and V 9 bases, and 17 bases lay outside the gene matches. This chain's CDR3 is CATYPTGEIGGTEAFF. CDR3 nucleotide sequence: TGTGCCACCTACCCGACAGGGGAGATAGGCGGCACTGAAGCTTTCTTT.

A remark on this clone: At one end the junction does not follow the germline gene, possibly because of a read error. The rearrangement uses TRBV2 and TRBJ1-2, with D hard to call. The length of the CDR3 is 13 residues. CDR1 and CDR2 (germline): SNHLY, FYNNEI. CDR3 bases: TGTGCCAGCAGTGATGCGGGAAACTCTGGCTACACCTTC. Translation gives CASSDAGNSGYTF.

The V gene is TRBV5-1, the J gene TRBJ2-5; no reliable D call. This CDR3 has 14 residues. In germline, CDR1 is SGHRS, CDR2 YFSETQ. Trimming cost V 3 bases and J 1 base, with 10 bases left between them. CDR3 DNA sequence: TGCGCCAGCAGCTCACTAACTACCCAAGAGACCCAGTACTTC. Its translation: CASSSLTTQETQYF.

The chain links TRBV29-1 to TRBJ1-2; the D gene is possibly TRBD1 (5 bases). Per germline, CDR1 SQVTM and CDR2 ANQGSEA. This CDR3 is built from 12 residues. The germline V and J ends were trimmed by 1 base and 6 bases, with 9 bases remaining between them. CDR3 bases: TGCAGCGTTGAAGTGCAGGGTCATGGCTACACCTTC. Protein sequence: CSVEVQGHGYTF.

The sample holds a few counts of this clone. The chain employs TRBV19 and TRBJ2-7; 7 nucleotides match TRBD1. CDR3 size: 14 residues. The V gene end was trimmed by 4 bases and the J gene end by 2 bases; junction bases not matched to a gene: 5. Germline values: CDR1 LNHDA, CDR2 SQIVND (reference sequence). The CDR3 DNA sequence: TGTGCCAGTAGTAACAGGGGCGTAACCTACGAGCAGTACTTC. This sequence encodes CASSNRGVTYEQYF.

V gene TRBV15 combines with J gene TRBJ1-1; D call uncertain. Germline CDR1 and CDR2: LNHNV and YYDKDF (reference sequence). V dropped 0 bases and J dropped 0 bases, with 8 bases sitting between them. The CDR3 extends over 15 amino acids. As DNA, the CDR3 is TGTGCCACCAGCAGAGATTTTCAGGTGAACACTGAAGCTTTCTTT. Residues: CATSRDFQVNTEAFF.

The chain employs TRBV12-3 or TRBV12-4 and TRBJ1-5; TRBD1 might be the D (5 bases). The CDR3 runs to 13 residues. V gave up 5 bases and J gave up 4 bases, with 9 bases separating them. CDR3 amino acids: CASSVQENQPQHF. CDR3 bases: TGTGCCAGCAGTGTACAGGAGAATCAGCCCCAGCATTTT.

The chain has TRBV11-2 and TRBJ1-3, with TRBD1 as a possible D gene (5 bases). The V end lost 0 bases, the J end lost 4 bases, and 10 bases lay between the germline ends. Germline values: CDR1 SGHAT, CDR2 FQNNGV. CDR3 length: 15 amino acids. The CDR3 sequence is CASSLEGQGGNTIYF. The CDR3 nucleotides are TGTGCCAGCAGCTTAGAAGGGCAGGGAGGAAACACCATATATTTT.

This sequence joins TRBV19 and TRBJ2-7, with 7 bases that match TRBD1. CDR1 is LNHDA and CDR2 is SQIVND in the germline V gene (reference sequence). This CDR3 has 14 amino acids. V shed 5 bases and J 2 bases; nucleotides not matched to a gene: 6. This CDR3 reads CASSPWTGAYEQYF. The CDR3 nucleotides are TGTGCCAGTAGTCCTTGGACAGGAGCCTACGAGCAGTACTTC.

The rearrangement joins TRBV5-1 to TRBJ1-2; a possible D gene is TRBD1 (6 bases). The CDR3 is 16 residues long. Germline assignment: CDR1 SGHRS and CDR2 YFSETQ. With 4 bases removed from V and 8 bases from J, the gap between germline ends came to 24 bases. The CDR3 sequence is CASSPTVGGAGEGYTF. The CDR3 bases are TGCGCCAGCAGCCCGACGGTGGGGGGGGCTGGAGAAGGCTACACCTTC. The entire variable domain, with the rest obtained from reference TRBV5-1 and TRBJ1-2, is as follows: KAGVTQTPRYLIKTRGQQVTLSCSPISGHRSVSWYQQTPGQGLQFLFEYFSETQRNKGNFPGRFSGRQFSNSRSEMNVSTLELGDSALYLCASSPTVGGAGEGYTFGSGTRLTVV.

The rearrangement uses TRBV5-6 and TRBJ1-1; D might be TRBD1 (5 bases). CDR3 length equals 14 residues. V was shortened by 2 bases and J by 0 bases, with 8 bases between the two germline ends. From germline, CDR1 is SGHDT and CDR2 YYEEEE. CDR3 DNA sequence: TGTGCCAGCAGCTTCGGCAGGGTGAACACTGAAGCTTTCTTT. It is translated as CASSFGRVNTEAFF.

V usage is TRBV27 and J usage is TRBJ2-7; TRBD2 matches 14 bases. The CDR3 is 18 amino acids. Germline CDR1 is MNHEY and CDR2 is SMNVEV (reference sequence). With 5 bases clipped from V and 0 bases from J, the junction kept 9 bases outside the gene matches. CDR3 nucleotide sequence: TGTGCCAGCAGTAAAAGACTAGCGGGAGGGCTAGGCTCCTACGAGCAGTACTTC. Translation gives CASSKRLAGGLGSYEQYF.

This chain links TRBV10-1 with TRBJ2-1; D gene uncertain. The CDR3 contains 14 residues. V lost 3 bases, J lost 5 bases, and 11 bases lay in between. The germline V gene encodes CDR1 WNHNN and CDR2 SYGVQD (reference sequence). The CDR3, as DNA: TGCGCCAGCAGTGATTCCACTCGAAACAATGAGCAGTTCTTC. It specifies CASSDSTRNNEQFF.

The V and J genes are TRBV6-1 and TRBJ1-6; D unresolved. This CDR3 is 14 amino acids long. Trimming took off 3 bases at V and 3 bases at J, with 6 bases between the two ends. In germline, CDR1 is MNHNS, CDR2 SASEGT. In DNA form, the CDR3 reads TGTGCCAGCAGTGAGAGCGGCTATAATTCACCCCTCCACTTT. It is translated as CASSESGYNSPLHF.

This sequence joins TRBV11-2 and TRBJ1-4; D uncertain. The V end lost 3 bases, the J end lost 6 bases, and 11 bases lay between the germline ends. CDR1 SGHAT and CDR2 FQNNGV come from the germline V gene. The CDR3 is 14 amino acids. The DNA of the CDR3 is TGTGCCAGCAGCTTTAACGCGGGTTATGAAAAACTGTTTTTT. It is translated as CASSFNAGYEKLFF.

The chain has TRBV5-1 and TRBJ1-3, with 9 bases matching TRBD1. The CDR3 is 14 amino acids. The ends lost 4 bases at V and 4 bases at J; junction bases unmatched: 3. Germline V gene sequence: CDR1 SGHRS, CDR2 YFSETQ. Here the CDR3 DNA reads TGCGCCAGCAGCCCAGGGACAGGGGGAAACACCATATATTTT. This encodes CASSPGTGGNTIYF.

The CDR3: CASSLSFGTSGNNEQFF. The DNA of the CDR3 is TGTGCCAGCAGTTTATCGTTCGGGACTAGCGGGAACAATGAGCAGTTCTTC. V gene TRBV27 combines with J gene TRBJ2-1; 13 bases fit TRBD2. CDR3 length: 17 residues. Germline CDR1 reads MNHEY; CDR2 reads SMNVEV (reference sequence). The junction had 4 bases not matched to a gene; V was cut back by 0 bases and J by 5 bases.

The chain has TRBV12-3 or TRBV12-4 and TRBJ2-2, with D perhaps TRBD2 (6 bases). The V end was cut by 8 bases, the J end by 5 bases, with 9 bases between. The CDR3 loop spans 12 amino acids. The CDR3 here is CASPGETGELFF. The CDR3 DNA follows: TGTGCCAGCCCGGGGGAAACCGGGGAGCTGTTTTTT.